This TCR beta chain was captured in a study of OX40 agonist ivuxolimab in advanced cancers. Regarding the complete study: The costimulatory receptor OX40 (CD134) was targeted by ivuxolimab, a fully human IgG2 agonistic monoclonal antibody. Intravenous ivuxolimab was administered to patients every 2 weeks at six dose levels: 0.01, 0.1, 0.3, 1.5, 3 and 10 mg/kg. Of the approximately 54 patients in dose escalation, 19 had hepatocellular carcinoma, around 15 had melanoma, 9 had renal cell carcinoma and 9 had head and neck cancer. In the dose-escalation cohort, 82.7% of patients were male, and the mean age was approximately 60 years, with a range of about 20 to 90. Prior anti-PD-1, anti-PD-L1 or anti-CTLA-4 therapy was permitted, and checkpoint inhibitors had been received by roughly 40% of dose-escalation patients. Partial responses were achieved by three dose-escalation patients, of whom one had hepatocellular carcinoma and two had cutaneous melanoma. The point of sequencing TCRbeta in the periphery was to test whether ivuxolimab changed TCR sequence diversity and drove clonal T-cell expansion. The paper describes the monotherapy dose-escalation part (N of about 47 patients) of the phase I trial of ivuxolimab. Here is what the overall study found, with its caveats: In the 0.1-3.0 mg/kg groups, partial responders had among the lowest normalized peripheral clonal expansion, particularly in CD8+ T cells. The antigen specificity of the clonally expanded peripheral T cells was not determined. On average, CD8+ T cells showed more expanded clones than CD4+ T cells after ivuxolimab. Low levels of normalized T-cell clonal expansion were also seen in some patients who did not respond. At doses from 0.1 to 3.0 mg/kg, clonal expansion was seen in both CD4+ and CD8+ blood T cells between baseline and week 6.

Genomic DNA was extracted from sorted cells for sequencing of the TCRbeta CDR3 region. The immunoSEQ Assay was used for sequencing of TCRbeta CDR3 regions. This immuneACCESS table, as held by TCRdb, lists in-frame sequences with V and J called but not all clones. Of the missing ones, under half trace to an unresolved V gene in checked studies; the others have no known cause. In all, the sample holds 35,000 to 45,000 clones, and 82% of those were seen once. Around 23% of the sample lies in the top ten. The trial excluded patients who had a history of autoimmune disease or were on systemic immunosuppression. Peripheral blood for TCR sequencing was collected from all dose cohorts at baseline, on cycle 4 day 1, and on cycle 7 day 1. The samples were drawn from a first-in-human, open-label, multicenter phase I dose-escalation trial of ivuxolimab. Adults with locally advanced or metastatic melanoma, renal cell, hepatocellular, or head and neck squamous cell carcinoma were enrolled in the trial. Before TCR sequencing, CD4+ T cells and CD8+ T cells from peripheral blood were sorted into separate populations.

Measured from the cysteine to the phenylalanine, the CDR3 is 14 residues long. The sequence is cut down to CDR3 DNA, 42 bases in frame from base 1. Sequences MNHEY (CDR1) and SVGAGI (CDR2) are obtained from the germline V gene. V is shortened by 6 bases, J by 3 bases, and the region joining them spans 11 bases. About this clone: This clone's antigen is unknown. Base qualities are missing; no much larger clone stands one base away.

The sequence was collected from an adult with an advanced solid tumor such as melanoma, head and neck, liver or kidney cancer. The specimen was CD4+ or CD8+ T cells sorted from blood, collected in a trial of the OX40 agonist ivuxolimab. Here the chain combines TRBV6-5 and TRBJ1-4; perhaps TRBD1 is the D gene, with 5 bases matching. CDR3 sequence: CASRRGAANEKLFF. The nucleotides are TGTGCCAGCAGGAGGGGTGCGGCTAATGAAAAACTGTTTTTT.